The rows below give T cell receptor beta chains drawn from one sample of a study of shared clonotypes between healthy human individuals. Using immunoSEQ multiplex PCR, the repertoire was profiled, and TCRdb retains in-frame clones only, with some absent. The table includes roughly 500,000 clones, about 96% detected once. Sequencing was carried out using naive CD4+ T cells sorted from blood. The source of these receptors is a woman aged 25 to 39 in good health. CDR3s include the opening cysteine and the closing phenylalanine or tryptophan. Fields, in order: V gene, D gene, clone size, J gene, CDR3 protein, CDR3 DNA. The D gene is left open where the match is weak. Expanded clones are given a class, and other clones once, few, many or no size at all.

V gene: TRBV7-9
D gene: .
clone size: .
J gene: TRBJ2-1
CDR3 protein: CASSREFF
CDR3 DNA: TGTGCCAGCAGCCGGGAGTTCTTC

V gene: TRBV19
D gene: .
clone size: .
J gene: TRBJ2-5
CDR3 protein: CASSSRGRNQETQYF
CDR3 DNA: TGTGCCAGTAGTTCCCGAGGACGGAACCAAGAGACCCAGTACTTC

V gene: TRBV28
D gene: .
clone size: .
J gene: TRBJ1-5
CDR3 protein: CASSLNGQPQHF
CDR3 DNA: TGTGCCAGCAGTTTGAACGGCCAGCCCCAGCATTTT

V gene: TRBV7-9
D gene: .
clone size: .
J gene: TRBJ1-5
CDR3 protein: CASSNTGFEDQPQHF
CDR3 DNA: TGTGCCAGCAGCAACACAGGGTTCGAGGATCAGCCCCAGCATTTT

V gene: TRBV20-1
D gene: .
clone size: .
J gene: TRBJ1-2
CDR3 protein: CSAPRNGYTF
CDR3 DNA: TGCAGTGCTCCCCGTAATGGCTACACCTTC

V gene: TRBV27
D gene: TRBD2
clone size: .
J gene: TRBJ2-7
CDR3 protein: CASRQRLAGGHEQYF
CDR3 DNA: TGTGCCAGCAGACAACGACTAGCGGGAGGCCACGAGCAGTACTTC

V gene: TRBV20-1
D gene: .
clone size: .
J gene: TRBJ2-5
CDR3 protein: CSATLETQYF
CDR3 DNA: TGCAGTGCTACCCTGGAGACCCAGTACTTC

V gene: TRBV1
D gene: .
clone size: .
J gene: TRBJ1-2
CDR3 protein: CTSSQDLRGDYGYTF
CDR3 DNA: TGCACCAGCAGCCAAGATCTGAGGGGGGACTATGGCTACACCTTC

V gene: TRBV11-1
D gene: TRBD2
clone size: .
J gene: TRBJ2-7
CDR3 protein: CASSSGGEGLLKQYF
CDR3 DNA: TGTGCCAGCAGCTCCGGAGGGGAGGGCCTCCTCAAGCAGTACTTC

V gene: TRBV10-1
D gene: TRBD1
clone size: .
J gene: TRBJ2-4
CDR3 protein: CASSADPGQTKYF
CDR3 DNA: TGCGCCAGCAGTGCGGACCCGGGACAGACAAAGTACTTC

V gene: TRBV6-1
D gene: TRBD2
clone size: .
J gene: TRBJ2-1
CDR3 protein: CASSLPGLAIEQFF
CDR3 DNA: TGTGCCAGCAGTCTGCCGGGACTAGCTATCGAGCAGTTCTTC

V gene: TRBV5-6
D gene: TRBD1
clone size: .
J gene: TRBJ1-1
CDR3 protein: CASSFRAGRTGWNTEAFF
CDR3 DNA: TGTGCCAGCAGCTTTCGGGCGGGACGGACAGGTTGGAACACTGAAGCTTTCTTT

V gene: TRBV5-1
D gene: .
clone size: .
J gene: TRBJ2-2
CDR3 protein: CASSPSTGELFF
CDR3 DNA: TGCGCCAGCAGCCCGAGTACCGGGGAGCTGTTTTTT

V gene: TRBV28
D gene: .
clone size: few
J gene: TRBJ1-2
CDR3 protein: CASSFDSYGYTF
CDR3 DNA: TGTGCCAGCAGTTTTGACAGCTATGGCTACACCTTC

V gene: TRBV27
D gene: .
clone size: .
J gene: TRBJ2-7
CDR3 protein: CASSLAFGGTYEQYF
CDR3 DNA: TGTGCCAGCAGTTTAGCGTTCGGTGGGACCTACGAGCAGTACTTC

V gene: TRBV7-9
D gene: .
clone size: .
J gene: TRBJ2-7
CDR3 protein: CASSLVSDNHEQYF
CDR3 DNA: TGTGCCAGCAGCTTAGTGTCGGACAACCACGAGCAGTACTTC

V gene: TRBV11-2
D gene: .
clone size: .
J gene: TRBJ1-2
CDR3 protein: CASSLIVSGNYGYTF
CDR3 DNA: TGTGCCAGCAGCTTAATCGTATCGGGCAACTATGGCTACACCTTC

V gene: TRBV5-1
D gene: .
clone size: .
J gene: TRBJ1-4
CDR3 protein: CASSWDGEKLFF
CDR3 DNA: TGCGCCAGCAGCTGGGACGGAGAAAAACTGTTTTTT

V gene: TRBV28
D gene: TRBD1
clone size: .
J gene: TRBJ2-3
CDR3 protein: CASRRDSTDTQYF
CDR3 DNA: TGTGCCAGCAGACGGGACAGTACAGATACGCAGTATTTT

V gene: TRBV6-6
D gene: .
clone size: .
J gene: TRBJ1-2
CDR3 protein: CASSPKDGYTF
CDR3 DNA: TGTGCCAGCAGTCCGAAAGATGGCTACACCTTC

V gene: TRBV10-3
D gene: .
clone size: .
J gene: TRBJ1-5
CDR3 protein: CAISEFNARDNQPQHF
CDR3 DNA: TGTGCCATCAGTGAGTTTAACGCCAGGGACAATCAGCCCCAGCATTTT

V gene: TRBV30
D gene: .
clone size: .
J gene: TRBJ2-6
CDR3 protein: CAWSRGPLSSGANVLTF
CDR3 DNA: TGTGCCTGGAGTAGGGGACCCCTTAGCTCTGGGGCCAACGTCCTGACTTTC

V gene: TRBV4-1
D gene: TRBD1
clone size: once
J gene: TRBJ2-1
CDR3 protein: CASSQGGGGTGAFEQFF
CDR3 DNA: TGCGCCAGCAGCCAAGGAGGCGGAGGGACAGGGGCGTTTGAGCAGTTCTTC

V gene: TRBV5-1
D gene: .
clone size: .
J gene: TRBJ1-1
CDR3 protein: CASSSDTQAFF
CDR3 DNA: TGCGCCAGCAGCTCGGACACCCAAGCTTTCTTT

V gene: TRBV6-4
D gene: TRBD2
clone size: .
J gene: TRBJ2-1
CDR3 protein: CASSRTSEYNEQFF
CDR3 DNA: TGTGCCAGCAGCCGGACTAGCGAGTACAATGAGCAGTTCTTC

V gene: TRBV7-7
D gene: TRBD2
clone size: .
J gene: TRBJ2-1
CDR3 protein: CASSMTSGNNEQFF
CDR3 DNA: TGTGCCAGCAGCATGACTAGCGGGAACAATGAGCAGTTCTTC